Shown below are 7 T cell receptor beta chains from a single sample sequenced in a study of cytomegalovirus exposure and HLA in healthy donors. The primer mix had 60 Vbeta and 13 Jbeta primers. The data were produced by immunoSEQ multiplex PCR, yet TCRdb's version contains in-frame clones alone and is incomplete. The data contain 100,000 or so clones, roughly 80% of them singletons. Sequencing input: PBMCs. These receptors were collected from a male donor in good health and CMV-seropositive.

The chain is built from TRBV5-6 and TRBJ1-6, with unresolved D. The CDR3 contains 18 residues. V was trimmed by 4 bases and J by 1 base, leaving 18 bases between them. CDR1 SGHDT and CDR2 YYEEEE come from the germline V gene. CDR3 nucleotide sequence: TGTGCCAGCAGCAAAAATTCGGCGGGAGGGTCCTATAATTCACCCCTCCACTTT. It encodes CASSKNSAGGSYNSPLHF.

This chain joins TRBV15 and TRBJ2-6, with D tentatively TRBD2 (5 bases). The CDR3 runs 14 residues. CDR1 and CDR2 from the germline V gene are LNHNV and YYDKDF (reference sequence). V dropped 6 bases and J dropped 0 bases, with 6 bases sitting between them. The CDR3 DNA is TGTGCCACCAGACGGGGCTCTGGGGCCAACGTCCTGACTTTC. Protein product: CATRRGSGANVLTF.

This clone has only a few counts. This chain uses TRBV9 with TRBJ2-7; 7 bases align to TRBD1. Germline loops: CDR1 SGDLS, CDR2 YYNGEE. The V gene end was trimmed by 4 bases and the J gene end by 2 bases; junction bases not matched to a gene: 9. The CDR3 loop spans 15 amino acids. The CDR3 sequence: CASSQGGGFPYEQYF. In DNA, the CDR3 is TGTGCCAGCAGCCAAGGGGGCGGGTTTCCCTACGAGCAGTACTTC.

As regards this clone: A far more abundant clone sits one base away, making this likely a read error. The same CDR3 is also encoded by other DNA sequences in this sample. CDR3 DNA sequence: TGTGCCAGCAGCCAAGGACTAGTCGGGAGAGCAGATACGCAGTATTTT. It specifies CASSQGLVGRADTQYF. The V call is TRBV5-4, the J call TRBJ2-3; TRBD2 matches 7 bases. The ends lost 4 bases at V and 4 bases at J; junction bases unmatched: 12. This CDR3 has 16 amino acids. Germline loops: CDR1 SGHNT, CDR2 YYREEE (reference sequence).

This chain links TRBV30 with TRBJ2-7, with a weak D call TRBD1 (6 bases). CDR1 GTSNPN and CDR2 SVGIG come from the germline V gene (reference sequence). V was pared by 2 bases and J by 5 bases, with 10 bases between. The CDR3 has 12 amino acids. CDR3 sequence: CAWSSDSHEQYF. CDR3 bases: TGTGCCTGGAGTTCGGACAGCCACGAGCAGTACTTC.

V is TRBV7-2 and J is TRBJ2-1; D unresolved. This CDR3 region has 13 residues. In germline, CDR1 is SGHTA, CDR2 FQGNSA. Trimming left V 5 bases short and J 2 bases short, with 7 bases between. This chain's CDR3 is CASSAGPYNEQFF. As DNA, the CDR3 is TGTGCCAGCAGCGCCGGTCCCTACAATGAGCAGTTCTTC.

CDR3 nucleotide sequence: TGTGCCAGCAGTTTACGTAGGTCTGGACTAGCGGGCTCAGATACGCAGTATTTT. Its protein is CASSLRRSGLAGSDTQYF. The chain has TRBV27 and TRBJ2-3, with 11 positions matching TRBD2. Germline CDR1 MNHEY, CDR2 SMNVEV (reference sequence). Trimming removed 2 bases from V and 4 bases from J; junction bases left unmatched: 11. This CDR3 is built from 18 residues.